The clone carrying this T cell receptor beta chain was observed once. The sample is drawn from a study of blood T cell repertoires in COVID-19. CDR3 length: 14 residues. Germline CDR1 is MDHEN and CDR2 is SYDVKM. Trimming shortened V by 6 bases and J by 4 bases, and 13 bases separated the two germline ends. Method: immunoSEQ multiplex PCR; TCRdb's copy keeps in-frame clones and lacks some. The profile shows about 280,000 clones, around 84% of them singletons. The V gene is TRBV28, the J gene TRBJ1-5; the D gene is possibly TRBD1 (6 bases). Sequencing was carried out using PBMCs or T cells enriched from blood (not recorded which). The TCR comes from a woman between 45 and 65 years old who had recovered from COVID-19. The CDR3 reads CASRWAGENQPQHF. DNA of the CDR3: TGTGCCAGCAGATGGGCAGGGGAAAATCAGCCCCAGCATTTT. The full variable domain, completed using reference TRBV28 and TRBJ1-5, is DVKVTQSSRYLVKRTGEKVFLECVQDMDHENMFWYRQDPGLGLRLIYFSYDVKMKEKGDIPEGYSVSREKKERFSLILESASTNQTSMYLCASRWAGENQPQHFGDGTRLSIL.